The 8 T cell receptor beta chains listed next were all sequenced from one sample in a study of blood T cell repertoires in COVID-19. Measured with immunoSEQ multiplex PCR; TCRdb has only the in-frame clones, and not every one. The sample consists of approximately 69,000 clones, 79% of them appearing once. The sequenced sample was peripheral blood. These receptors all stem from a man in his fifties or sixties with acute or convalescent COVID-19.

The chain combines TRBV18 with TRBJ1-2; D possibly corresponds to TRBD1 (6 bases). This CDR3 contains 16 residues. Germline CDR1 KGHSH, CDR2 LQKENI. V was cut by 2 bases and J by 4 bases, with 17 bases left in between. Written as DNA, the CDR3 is TGTGCCAGCTCACCAGGGGGCAGAGCAGTCTTCTATGGCTACACCTTC. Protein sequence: CASSPGGRAVFYGYTF. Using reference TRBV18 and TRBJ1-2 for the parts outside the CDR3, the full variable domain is NAGVMQNPRHLVRRRGQEARLRCSPMKGHSHVYWYRQLPEEGLKFMVYLQKENIIDESGMPKERFSAEFPKEGPSILRIQQVVRGDSAAYFCASSPGGRAVFYGYTFGSGTRLTVV.

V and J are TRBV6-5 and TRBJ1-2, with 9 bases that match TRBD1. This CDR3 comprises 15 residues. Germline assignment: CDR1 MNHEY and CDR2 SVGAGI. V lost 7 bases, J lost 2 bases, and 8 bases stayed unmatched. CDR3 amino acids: CASTNTGTGNYGYTF. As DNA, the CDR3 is TGTGCCAGCACCAATACCGGGACAGGGAACTATGGCTACACCTTC.

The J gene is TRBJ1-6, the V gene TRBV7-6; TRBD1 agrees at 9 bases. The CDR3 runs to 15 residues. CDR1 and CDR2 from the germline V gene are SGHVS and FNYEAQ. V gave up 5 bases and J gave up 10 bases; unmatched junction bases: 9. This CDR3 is CASSRARTGGSPLHF. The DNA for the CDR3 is TGTGCCAGCAGCCGAGCGCGAACAGGGGGCTCACCCCTCCACTTT.

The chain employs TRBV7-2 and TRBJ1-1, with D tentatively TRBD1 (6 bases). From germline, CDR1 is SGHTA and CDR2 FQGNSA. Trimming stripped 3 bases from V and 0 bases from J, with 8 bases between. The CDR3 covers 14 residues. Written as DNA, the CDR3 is TGTGCCAGCAGCTTTACAGGGATGAACACTGAAGCTTTCTTT. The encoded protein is CASSFTGMNTEAFF.

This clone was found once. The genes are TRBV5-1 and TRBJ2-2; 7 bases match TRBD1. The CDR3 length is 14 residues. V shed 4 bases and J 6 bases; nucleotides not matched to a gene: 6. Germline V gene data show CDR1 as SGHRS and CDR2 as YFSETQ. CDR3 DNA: TGCGCCAGCAGCCCGGGGACAGTTCCCGGGGAGCTGTTTTTT. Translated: CASSPGTVPGELFF.

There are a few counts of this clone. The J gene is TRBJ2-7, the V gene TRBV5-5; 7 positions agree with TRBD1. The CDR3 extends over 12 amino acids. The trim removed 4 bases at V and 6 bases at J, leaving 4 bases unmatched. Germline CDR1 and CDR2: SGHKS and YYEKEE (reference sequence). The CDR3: CASSQTGLEQYF. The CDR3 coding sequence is TGTGCCAGCAGCCAGACAGGGCTCGAGCAGTACTTC.

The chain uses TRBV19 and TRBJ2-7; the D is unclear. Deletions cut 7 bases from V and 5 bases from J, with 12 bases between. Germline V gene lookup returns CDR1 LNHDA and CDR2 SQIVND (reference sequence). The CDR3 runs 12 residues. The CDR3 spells CASKNFLDEQYF. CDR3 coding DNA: TGTGCCAGTAAGAACTTCCTGGACGAGCAGTACTTC.

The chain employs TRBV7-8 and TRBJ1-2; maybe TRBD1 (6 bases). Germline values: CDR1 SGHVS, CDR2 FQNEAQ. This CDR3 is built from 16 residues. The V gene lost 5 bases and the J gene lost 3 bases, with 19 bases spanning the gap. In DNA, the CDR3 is TGTGCCAGCAGCCTCCAGAGGACAGTCTTATACTATGGCTACACCTTC. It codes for CASSLQRTVLYYGYTF.